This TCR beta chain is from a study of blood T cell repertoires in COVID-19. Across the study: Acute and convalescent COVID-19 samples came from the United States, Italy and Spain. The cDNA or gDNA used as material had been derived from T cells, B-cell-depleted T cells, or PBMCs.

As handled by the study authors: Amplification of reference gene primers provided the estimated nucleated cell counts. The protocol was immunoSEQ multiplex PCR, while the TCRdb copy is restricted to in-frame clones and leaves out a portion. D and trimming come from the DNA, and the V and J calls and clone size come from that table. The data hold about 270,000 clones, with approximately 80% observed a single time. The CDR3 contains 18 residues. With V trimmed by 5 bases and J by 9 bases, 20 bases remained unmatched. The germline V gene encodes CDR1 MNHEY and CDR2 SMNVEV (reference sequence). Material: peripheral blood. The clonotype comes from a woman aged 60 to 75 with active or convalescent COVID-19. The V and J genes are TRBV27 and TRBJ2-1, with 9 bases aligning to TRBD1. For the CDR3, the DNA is TGTGCCAGCAGTCTTATAGCCGGGACAGGGTTGGGACAAGGTGAGCAGTTCTTC. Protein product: CASSLIAGTGLGQGEQFF.